This T cell receptor (beta chain) was captured in a study of cytomegalovirus exposure and HLA in healthy donors. Study-level points and caveats: For most TCR sequences rarity was the rule, although some public TCRs occurred in many donors. As a later analysis revealed, most CMV-associated TCR beta chains appeared HLA-restricted.

Looked up from germline, CDR1 is MDHEN and CDR2 is SYDVKM. CDR3 length: 13 amino acids. V gave up 10 bases and J gave up 4 bases, with 14 bases separating them. Notes on this clone: The target antigen is unknown.

Both 60 Vbeta primers and 13 Jbeta primers went into the PCR. This table comes from immunoSEQ multiplex PCR, and its TCRdb copy is limited to in-frame clones, with some not included. The data show some 140,000 clones, with around 70% seen just once and 2% to 2.5% held by the top ten. This TCR was sampled from a man aged 25 to 45 in good health and CMV-seronegative. The sample was PBMCs. The V and J genes are TRBV28 and TRBJ1-5; D gene ambiguous. The CDR3 here is CATDPGFNQPQHF. In DNA, the CDR3 is TGTGCCACCGACCCCGGGTTTAATCAGCCCCAGCATTTT.